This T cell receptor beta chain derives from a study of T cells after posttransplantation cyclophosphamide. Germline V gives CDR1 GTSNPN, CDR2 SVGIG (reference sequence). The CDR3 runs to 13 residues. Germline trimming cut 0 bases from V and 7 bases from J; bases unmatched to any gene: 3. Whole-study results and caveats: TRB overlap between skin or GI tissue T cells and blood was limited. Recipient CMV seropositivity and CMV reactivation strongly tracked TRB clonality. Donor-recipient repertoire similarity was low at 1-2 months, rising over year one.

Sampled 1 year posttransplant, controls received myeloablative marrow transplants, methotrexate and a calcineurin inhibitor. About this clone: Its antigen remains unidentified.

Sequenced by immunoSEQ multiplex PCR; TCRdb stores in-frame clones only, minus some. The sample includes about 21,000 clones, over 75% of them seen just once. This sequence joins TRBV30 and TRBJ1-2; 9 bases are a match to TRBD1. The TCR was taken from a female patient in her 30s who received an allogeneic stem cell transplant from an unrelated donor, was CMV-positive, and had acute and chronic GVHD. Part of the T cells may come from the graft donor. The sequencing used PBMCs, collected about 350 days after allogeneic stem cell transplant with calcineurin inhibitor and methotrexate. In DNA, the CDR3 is TGTGCCTGGAGTGTCGGGGGACAGGGTGGCTACACCTTC. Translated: CAWSVGGQGGYTF. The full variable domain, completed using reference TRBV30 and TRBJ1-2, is SQTIHQWPATLVQPVGSPLSLECTVEGTSNPNLYWYRQAAGRGLQLLFYSVGIGQISSEVPQNLSASRPQDRQFILSSKKLLLSDSGFYLCAWSVGGQGGYTFGSGTRLTVV.